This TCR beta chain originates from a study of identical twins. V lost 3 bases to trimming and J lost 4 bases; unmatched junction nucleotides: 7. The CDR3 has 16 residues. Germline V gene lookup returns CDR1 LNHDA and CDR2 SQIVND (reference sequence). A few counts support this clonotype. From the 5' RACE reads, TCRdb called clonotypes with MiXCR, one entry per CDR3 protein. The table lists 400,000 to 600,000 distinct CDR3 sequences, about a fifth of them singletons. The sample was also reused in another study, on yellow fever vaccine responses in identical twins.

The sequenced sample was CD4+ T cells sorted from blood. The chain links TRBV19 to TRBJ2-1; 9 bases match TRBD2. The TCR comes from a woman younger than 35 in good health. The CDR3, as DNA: TGTGCCAGTAGTATCTCGACTAGCGGACGTTACAATGAGCAGTTCTTC. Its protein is CASSISTSGRYNEQFF.